The T cell receptor (beta chain) under discussion was sequenced for a study of lymphopenia after photon versus proton radiotherapy. Overall study findings and caveats: Photon-treated patients lost naive T cells and TCR diversity; proton-treated stayed stable. After the lymphocyte nadir, photon-treated repertoires showed oligoclonal expansion, especially of CD8+ Temra cells.

With 7 bases clipped from V and 0 bases from J, the junction kept 6 bases outside the gene matches. This CDR3 spans 14 amino acids. Germline V gives CDR1 MNHNS, CDR2 SASEGT. Measured with immunoSEQ multiplex PCR; TCRdb has only the in-frame clones, and not every one. The sample holds about 68,000 clones; approximately 90% are singletons and the top ten take around 2.6%. On this clone: Antigen: not known.

This chain joins TRBV6-1 and TRBJ2-7; 7 bases line up with TRBD1. The sequencing used peripheral blood, collected from a patient treated with photon-based radiotherapy. The receptor's source is a woman aged 70 to 79 with pancreatic cancer. This chain's CDR3 is CASTGQVPSYEQYF. The CDR3 DNA reads TGTGCCAGCACTGGACAGGTGCCCTCCTACGAGCAGTACTTC.